Listed below are T cell receptor beta chains from one sample, sequenced in a study of graft-versus-host responses after intestinal transplantation. These receptors lack a known antigen. Profiled with immunoSEQ multiplex PCR; TCRdb holds only in-frame clones, not every one. The sample yields tens of thousands of clones, more than 75% seen once. The material was unstimulated CD4+ T cells sorted from spleen or lymph node cells, obtained before intestinal transplant. These receptors originate from a human donor who received an intestinal transplant. Both conserved end residues are part of each CDR3. Each record gives: clone size, CDR3 length, V gene, J gene, D gene, CDR3 DNA, CDR3 protein. A D gene is named only where the DNA matches it firmly. A row's size may be missing; if present it is once, few, many or a size class.

few	14	TRBV9	TRBJ2-7	NA	TGTGCCAGCAGCGTAGGGGGCAGCTCCTACGAGCAGTACTTC	CASSVGGSSYEQYF
once	14	TRBV11-2	TRBJ2-2	TRBD1	TGTGCCAGCAGCTTAGGACAGGGGGCCGGGGAGCTGTTTTTT	CASSLGQGAGELFF
NA	12	TRBV6-6	TRBJ2-7	NA	TGTGCCAGCAGTTACAGCTCCTACGAGCAGTACTTC	CASSYSSYEQYF
NA	11	TRBV30	TRBJ1-2	NA	TGTGCCGGCGCGGGGGCGTGTGGCTACACCTTC	CAGAGACGYTF
NA	15	TRBV27	TRBJ1-1	TRBD1	TGTGCCAGCACTCCCCGACAGGGTTGGCGCACTGAAGCTTTCTTT	CASTPRQGWRTEAFF
NA	14	TRBV30	TRBJ2-3	TRBD2	TGTGCCTGGAGTAAGAGCGGGAAGACAGATACGCAGTATTTT	CAWSKSGKTDTQYF
NA	17	TRBV5-1	TRBJ1-6	TRBD1	TGCGCCAGCAGCTTGGGCCGGGACAGGGGATTGCATTCACCCCTCCACTTT	CASSLGRDRGLHSPLHF
NA	16	TRBV14	TRBJ2-1	TRBD2	TGTGCCAGCAGCCAAGTGGAGCGGGGCAGGAACAATGAGCAGTTCTTC	CASSQVERGRNNEQFF
NA	13	TRBV10-3	TRBJ2-7	TRBD2	TGTGCCATCTTACTAGCGGGAGGCTACGAGCAGTACTTC	CAILLAGGYEQYF
NA	15	TRBV27	TRBJ2-5	TRBD2	TGTGCCAGCAGTTCAAGCCTAGCGGTTCAAGAGACCCAGTACTTC	CASSSSLAVQETQYF
NA	15	TRBV7-3	TRBJ1-1	NA	TGTGCCAGCAGCTTAACGGGGACACCCCGCACTGAAGCTTTCTTT	CASSLTGTPRTEAFF
NA	15	TRBV6-5	TRBJ1-2	TRBD1	TGTGCCAGCAGTTACCGGACAGGGAGAAACTATGGCTACACCTTC	CASSYRTGRNYGYTF
NA	14	TRBV6-5	TRBJ1-4	NA	TGTGCCAGCAGTTCCCAGGCCGTCCAGGAAAAACTGTTTTTT	CASSSQAVQEKLFF
NA	14	TRBV5-1	TRBJ1-5	NA	TGCGCCAGCAGCTTGGACTGGGGGAGTCAGCCCCAGCATTTT	CASSLDWGSQPQHF
once	13	TRBV2	TRBJ2-5	TRBD1	TGTGCCAGCAGTGGGGGACAGGAAGAGACCCAGTACTTC	CASSGGQEETQYF
NA	13	TRBV10-3	TRBJ1-1	NA	TGTGCCACAGGGGAGGGGGTTTGGACTGAAGCTTTCTTT	CATGEGVWTEAFF
NA	14	TRBV6-4	TRBJ2-3	TRBD2	TGTGCCAGCAGCAGCGGGGGAAATACAGATACGCAGTATTTT	CASSSGGNTDTQYF
NA	15	TRBV21-1	TRBJ2-1	NA	TGTGCCAGCAGCAAAGGAACAGGGGGGGACAATGAGCAGTTCTTC	CASSKGTGGDNEQFF
NA	13	TRBV10-3	TRBJ1-6	TRBD1	TGTGCCATCAGGCTCGACAGGGTTTCACCCCTCCACTTT	CAIRLDRVSPLHF
NA	15	TRBV2	TRBJ1-5	NA	TGTGCCAGCAGTGAAATGGGCAGGGGTGATCAGCCCCAGCATTTT	CASSEMGRGDQPQHF
few	14	TRBV6-1	TRBJ2-3	TRBD1	TGTGCCAGCAGTGAGAGGGGGCGCACAGATACGCAGTATTTT	CASSERGRTDTQYF
NA	16	TRBV6-5	TRBJ2-5	TRBD2	TGTGCCAGCAGTTACTCGCTAGCGGGGGGTTTGGAGACCCAGTACTTC	CASSYSLAGGLETQYF
NA	15	TRBV7-9	TRBJ1-4	TRBD1	TGTGCCAGCAGCCCCACCCCGGGACAGCAGGAAAAACTGTTTTTT	CASSPTPGQQEKLFF
NA	15	TRBV25-1	TRBJ1-4	NA	TGTGCCAGCAGTGAATATACAGGAGCTAATGAAAAACTGTTTTTT	CASSEYTGANEKLFF
NA	15	TRBV6-5	TRBJ2-1	TRBD1	TGTGCCAGCAGCCGGGGACAGGGGACCTACAATGAGCAGTTCTTC	CASSRGQGTYNEQFF
NA	14	TRBV27	TRBJ2-7	NA	TGTGCCAGCAGCTTATCGCCGCTAGTGGGCGAGCAGTACTTC	CASSLSPLVGEQYF
NA	13	TRBV6-5	TRBJ1-2	NA	TGTGCCAGCAGAAACAGGGATAGCTATGGCTACACCTTC	CASRNRDSYGYTF
NA	15	TRBV19	TRBJ2-5	NA	TGTGCCAGTAGTATCGGACTATCATTAAAAGAGACCCAGTACTTC	CASSIGLSLKETQYF
NA	16	TRBV6-5	TRBJ2-1	TRBD2	TGTGCCAGCAGTTACTCGACACTAGCGGGAGCGGGTGAGCAGTTCTTC	CASSYSTLAGAGEQFF
few	13	TRBV29-1	TRBJ2-1	TRBD2	TGCAGCGCCGGGACTAGGGGTTGGAATGAGCAGTTCTTC	CSAGTRGWNEQFF
NA	14	TRBV5-1	TRBJ1-5	NA	TGCGCCAGCAGCTTGGATGGGCCTCATCAGCCCCAGCATTTT	CASSLDGPHQPQHF
NA	16	TRBV5-1	TRBJ2-3	TRBD2	TGCGCCAGCAGCTTGGTGGCGGGAGGGTTAGCAGATACGCAGTATTTT	CASSLVAGGLADTQYF
NA	13	TRBV13	TRBJ2-5	TRBD2	TGTGCCAGCAGCCCTAGCGGGAAAGAGACCCAGTACTTC	CASSPSGKETQYF
few	13	TRBV5-1	TRBJ2-7	TRBD2	TGCGCCAGCAGAGGCGGGGGGGCCTACGAGCAGTACTTC	CASRGGGAYEQYF
NA	18	TRBV2	TRBJ2-5	TRBD1	TGTGCCAGCAGTGAAGCTCGAGGGGCGGGACAGGGTGAAGAGACCCAGTACTTC	CASSEARGAGQGEETQYF
NA	14	TRBV5-1	TRBJ2-7	NA	TGCGCCAGCAGTTATGGAGGGGGGGCCTACGAGCAGTACTTC	CASSYGGGAYEQYF
NA	13	TRBV13	TRBJ2-6	NA	TGTGCCAGTGGTCTCTCTGGGGCCAACGTCCTGACTTTC	CASGLSGANVLTF
few	16	TRBV6-6	TRBJ2-5	TRBD2	TGTGCCAGCAGTTACTCGGTCGGGACGGGAGGAGAGACCCAGTACTTC	CASSYSVGTGGETQYF
NA	13	TRBV2	TRBJ1-5	NA	TGTGCCAGCAGTGTAACAGGGAATCAGCCCCAGCATTTT	CASSVTGNQPQHF
NA	15	TRBV5-1	TRBJ2-1	TRBD2	TGCGCCAGCAGCTTTTTAGCGGGAGTCCCCAATGAGCAGTTCTTC	CASSFLAGVPNEQFF
NA	15	TRBV5-1	TRBJ2-1	NA	TGCGCCAGCAGCTTGGTTGGGGGGAGAATGAATGAGCAGTTCTTC	CASSLVGGRMNEQFF
NA	17	TRBV5-5	TRBJ2-3	NA	TGTGCCAGCAGCCCTCCGACAGGTATCCTTAGCACAGATACGCAGTATTTT	CASSPPTGILSTDTQYF
NA	15	TRBV7-2	TRBJ2-1	TRBD2	TGTGCCAGCAGCCAGCGGGGGGTTTCATACAATGAGCAGTTCTTC	CASSQRGVSYNEQFF